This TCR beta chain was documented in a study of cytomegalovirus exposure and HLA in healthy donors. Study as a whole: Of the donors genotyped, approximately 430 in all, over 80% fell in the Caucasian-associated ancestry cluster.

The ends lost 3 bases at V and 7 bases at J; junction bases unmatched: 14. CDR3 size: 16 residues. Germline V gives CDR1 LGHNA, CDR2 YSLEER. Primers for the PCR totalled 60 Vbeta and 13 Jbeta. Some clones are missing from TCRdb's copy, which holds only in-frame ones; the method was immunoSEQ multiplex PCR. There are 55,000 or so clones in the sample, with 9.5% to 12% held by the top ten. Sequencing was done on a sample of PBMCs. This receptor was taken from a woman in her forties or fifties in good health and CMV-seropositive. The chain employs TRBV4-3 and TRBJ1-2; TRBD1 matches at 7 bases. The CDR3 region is CASSQTPGQMILGYTF. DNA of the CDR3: TGCGCCAGCAGCCAGACACCGGGACAGATGATTCTTGGCTACACCTTC.